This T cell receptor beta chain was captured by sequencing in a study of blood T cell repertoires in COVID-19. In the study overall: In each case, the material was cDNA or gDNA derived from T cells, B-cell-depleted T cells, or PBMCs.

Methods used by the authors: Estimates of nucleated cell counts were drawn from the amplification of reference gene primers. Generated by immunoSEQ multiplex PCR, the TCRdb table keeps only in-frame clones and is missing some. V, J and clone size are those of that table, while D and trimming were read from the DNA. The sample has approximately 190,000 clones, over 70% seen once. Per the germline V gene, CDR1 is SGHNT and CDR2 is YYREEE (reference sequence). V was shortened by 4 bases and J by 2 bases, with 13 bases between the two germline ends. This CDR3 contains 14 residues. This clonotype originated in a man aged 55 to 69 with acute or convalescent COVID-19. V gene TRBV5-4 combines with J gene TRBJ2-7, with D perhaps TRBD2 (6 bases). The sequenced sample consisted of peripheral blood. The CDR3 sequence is CASSQAGSTYEQYF. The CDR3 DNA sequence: TGTGCCAGCAGCCAGGCGGGGTCAACCTACGAGCAGTACTTC.